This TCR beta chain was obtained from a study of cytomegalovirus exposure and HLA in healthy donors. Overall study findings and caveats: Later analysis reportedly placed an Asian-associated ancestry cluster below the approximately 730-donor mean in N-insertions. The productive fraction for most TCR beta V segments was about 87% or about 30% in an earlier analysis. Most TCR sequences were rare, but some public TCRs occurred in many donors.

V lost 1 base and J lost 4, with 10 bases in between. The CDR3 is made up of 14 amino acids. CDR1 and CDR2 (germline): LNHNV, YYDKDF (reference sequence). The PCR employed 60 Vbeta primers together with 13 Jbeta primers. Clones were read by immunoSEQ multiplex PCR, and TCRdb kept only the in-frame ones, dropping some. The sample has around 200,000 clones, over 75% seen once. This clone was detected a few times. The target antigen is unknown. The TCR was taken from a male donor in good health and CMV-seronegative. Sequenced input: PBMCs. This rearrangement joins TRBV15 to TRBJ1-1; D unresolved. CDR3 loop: CATSRGTGSTEAFF. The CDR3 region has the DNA TGTGCCACCAGCAGAGGGACGGGGTCCACTGAAGCTTTCTTT.